The 28 T cell receptor beta chains given below trace back to one sample, sequenced in a study of T cell repertoires in cytomegalovirus infection. TCRdb called the reads again in MiXCR, with one record for every CDR3 protein. This sample carries 200,000 to 300,000 distinct CDR3 sequences, less than 9.5% of them seen once, and the ten largest clones take over 12%. Sequencing was done on a sample of PBMCs. These receptors originate from a human donor in good health (CMV status not recorded). Some clones in this sample may be carry-over from other donors' samples.

The V gene is TRBV5-1, the J gene TRBJ2-7; the match to TRBD1 covers 7 bases. V was clipped by 5 bases and J by 5 bases; unmatched bases: 10. This CDR3 spans 14 amino acids. Germline V gene data show CDR1 as SGHRS and CDR2 as YFSETQ. The CDR3 reads CASRTGQAVDEQYF. In DNA, the CDR3 is TGCGCCAGCAGGACCGGACAGGCTGTCGACGAGCAGTACTTC.

The chain combines TRBV20-1 with TRBJ2-7; 8 nucleotides agree with TRBD1. The V gene's germline CDR1 is DFQATT and CDR2 SNEGSKA (reference sequence). Trimming removed 5 bases from V and 5 bases from J; junction bases left unmatched: 8. This CDR3 is 13 amino acids long. The CDR3 nucleotides read TGCAGTGCTTCCGGGACAGGTCGCAACGAGCAGTACTTC. Translation gives CSASGTGRNEQYF.

This clonotype was observed at least ten times. The J gene is TRBJ2-5, the V gene TRBV28, with 8 bases that match TRBD2. This CDR3 spans 15 amino acids. Germline CDR1 reads MDHEN; CDR2 reads SYDVKM. With 6 bases clipped from V and 2 bases from J, the junction kept 8 bases outside the gene matches. The chain's CDR3 is CASSLAGGGQETQYF. The DNA of the CDR3 is TGTGCCAGCAGCCTGGCCGGGGGGGGGCAAGAGACCCAGTACTTC.

This chain links TRBV29-1 with TRBJ2-7; D possibly matches TRBD1 or TRBD2 (5 bases each). The CDR3 runs to 13 residues. Looked up from germline, CDR1 is SQVTM and CDR2 is ANQGSEA. Trimming took 0 bases from V and 3 from J, leaving 9 bases between them. DNA for the CDR3: TGCAGCGTTGAAGATGGGGGATTCTACGAGCAGTACTTC. Translating gives CSVEDGGFYEQYF.

There are many counts of this clonotype. The chain is built from TRBV29-1 and TRBJ1-1; possibly TRBD1 for D (5 bases). There are 11 residues in the CDR3. V was pared by 6 bases and J by 7 bases, with 12 bases between. Germline loops: CDR1 SQVTM, CDR2 ANQGSEA. The CDR3 DNA reads TGCAGCGTGACGAGTGGGGGTGAAGCTTTCTTT. Translating gives CSVTSGGEAFF.

V and J are TRBV29-1 and TRBJ1-2, with a possible D match to TRBD1 (5 bases). CDR1 SQVTM and CDR2 ANQGSEA come from the germline V gene. Trimming pared 0 bases from V and 2 bases from J, leaving 16 bases between. The CDR3 is 16 residues long. For the CDR3, the DNA is TGCAGCGTTGAAGATAGGGGCGCGGGTTCGAACTATGGCTACACCTTC. Protein product: CSVEDRGAGSNYGYTF.

The chain has TRBV7-9 and TRBJ1-1; D possibly corresponds to TRBD1 (5 bases). Germline lookup yields CDR1 SEHNR and CDR2 FQNEAQ (reference sequence). Trimming cost V 3 bases and J 5 bases, with 10 bases left between them. This CDR3 contains 13 residues. CDR3 amino acids: CASSLGGETEAFF. CDR3 sequence (DNA): TGTGCCAGCAGCTTGGGGGGGGAAACTGAAGCTTTCTTT. Combining the CDR3 with reference TRBV7-9 and TRBJ1-1 gives the whole variable domain DTGVSQNPRHKITKRGQNVTFRCDPISEHNRLYWYRQTLGQGPEFLTYFQNEAQLEKSRLLSDRFSAERPKGSFSTLEIQRTEQGDSAMYLCASSLGGETEAFFGQGTRLTVV.

In this sample, this clonotype turned up many times. V and J are TRBV7-9 and TRBJ1-5; 9 bases are shared with TRBD1. V dropped 1 base and J dropped 2; count of bases not matched to a gene: 6. CDR1 and CDR2 from the germline V gene are SEHNR and FQNEAQ (reference sequence). This CDR3 contains 17 residues. DNA for the CDR3: TGTGCCAGCAGCTTAGGGGGGACAGGGATGGGCAATCAGCCCCAGCATTTT. Amino acids: CASSLGGTGMGNQPQHF.

This clonotype occurred many times. This chain connects TRBV12-3 or TRBV12-4 to TRBJ1-2, with unresolved D. The CDR3 length is 12 residues. Trimming shortened V by 6 bases and J by 9 bases, and 14 bases separated the two germline ends. This chain's CDR3 is CASRYSGLRYTF. DNA for the CDR3: TGTGCCAGCAGGTACAGTGGTCTGCGCTACACCTTC.

The count of this clonotype is one. This chain uses TRBV28 with TRBJ2-3, with 8 bases lining up with TRBD2. The CDR3 extends over 15 amino acids. Trimming removed 5 bases from V and 5 bases from J; junction bases left unmatched: 9. Per the germline V gene, CDR1 is MDHEN and CDR2 is SYDVKM. CDR3 loop: CASSQGTRGIDTQYF. CDR3 nucleotides: TGTGCCAGCAGTCAAGGGACTAGGGGCATAGATACGCAGTATTTT.

This clonotype was counted at least ten times. The V and J genes are TRBV7-2 and TRBJ2-5; D is possibly TRBD2 (5 bases). From germline, CDR1 is SGHTA and CDR2 FQGNSA. V shed 1 base and J shed 4 bases, with 10 bases lying between them. There are 14 residues in the CDR3. CDR3 in amino acids: CASSLGPGTETQYF. Written as DNA, the CDR3 is TGTGCCAGCAGCTTAGGCCCGGGAACAGAGACCCAGTACTTC.

Only a few counts were recorded for this clonotype. The chain uses TRBV6-1 and TRBJ1-5, with 7 bases that match TRBD1. The V and J ends lost 8 bases and 2 bases, in that order; junction bases with no gene match: 6. Germline CDR1 reads MNHNS; CDR2 reads SASEGT. The CDR3 length is 14 residues. The CDR3 region is CASLQGLGNQPQHF. The CDR3 DNA sequence: TGTGCCAGCTTACAGGGGTTGGGCAATCAGCCCCAGCATTTT.

The rearrangement joins TRBV30 to TRBJ1-2; D is unclear. CDR3 size: 12 residues. Germline V gene sequence: CDR1 GTSNPN, CDR2 SVGIG (reference sequence). With 7 bases removed from V and 7 bases from J, the gap between germline ends came to 16 bases. The CDR3 sequence is CALSHTGFGYTF. In nucleotides, the CDR3 is TGTGCCTTATCACACACTGGTTTTGGCTACACCTTC.

CDR3 in DNA: TGTGCCACCAGCAGAGATCGAACAGGCCCGGCGAGGGCTGAAGCTTTCTTT. It specifies CATSRDRTGPARAEAFF. J is TRBJ1-1 and V is TRBV15, with a possible D match to TRBD1 (5 bases). CDR3 length: 17 amino acids. In germline, CDR1 is LNHNV, CDR2 YYDKDF (reference sequence). V lost 0 bases to trimming and J lost 6 bases, with 20 bases between them.

The chain recombines TRBV19 with TRBJ2-2, with 8 bases fitting TRBD1. Unmatched junction bases numbered 3, after V lost 5 bases and J lost 1 base. Germline CDR1 LNHDA, CDR2 SQIVND (reference sequence). The CDR3 is made up of 15 amino acids. CDR3 coding DNA: TGTGCCAGTAGTGCGGGACAGGTGAACACCGGGGAGCTGTTTTTT. Translation: CASSAGQVNTGELFF.

At least ten counts were recorded for this clonotype. CDR3 nucleotide sequence: TGTGCCAGCAGCTTTGGTGTTGCAGGGGGCGAGGATACGCAGTATTTT. This gives the protein CASSFGVAGGEDTQYF. V usage is TRBV7-9 and J usage is TRBJ2-3; 8 bases are a match to TRBD1. The length of the CDR3 is 16 residues. J gave up 6 bases and V 3 bases, and 11 bases lay outside the gene matches. Germline V gives CDR1 SEHNR, CDR2 FQNEAQ (reference sequence).

This clonotype was counted at least ten times. The chain combines TRBV5-6 with TRBJ2-5; possible D gene TRBD1, 5 bases. Trimming pared 0 bases from V and 4 bases from J, leaving 16 bases between. The CDR3 length is 16 residues. Germline lookup yields CDR1 SGHDT and CDR2 YYEEEE. The chain's CDR3 is CASSLAQGQRRETQYF. Here the CDR3 DNA reads TGTGCCAGCAGCTTGGCCCAGGGCCAACGGAGAGAGACCCAGTACTTC.

There are many counts of this clonotype. This chain uses TRBV7-2 with TRBJ1-2; D call uncertain. The germline gives CDR1 SGHTA, CDR2 FQGNSA. The CDR3 runs 12 residues. V lost 1 base, J lost 1 base, and 1 base lay in between. The CDR3 loop is CASSLVNYGYTF. The CDR3 coding sequence is TGTGCCAGCAGCTTAGTTAACTATGGCTACACCTTC.

This clonotype was detected only a few times. The rearrangement links TRBV20-1 to TRBJ2-1; 14 positions agree with TRBD2. Trimming cost V 7 bases and J 11 bases; bases outside gene matches: 7. The CDR3 is 13 residues long. CDR1 is DFQATT and CDR2 is SNEGSKA in the germline V gene (reference sequence). The CDR3 nucleotides read TGCAGTGGATTGGGACTAGCGGGAGTGCAGCAGTTCTTC. It codes for CSGLGLAGVQQFF.

This clonotype was recorded at least ten times. The chain combines TRBV18 with TRBJ1-4; the D gene is possibly TRBD1 (5 bases). Trimming took off 6 bases at V and 8 bases at J, with 19 bases between the two ends. In germline, CDR1 is KGHSH, CDR2 LQKENI. The CDR3 spans 15 residues. DNA for the CDR3: TGTGCCAGCTCGCCTGGGACTCAGGGAGGAGAAAAACTGTTTTTT. Translated, it gives CASSPGTQGGEKLFF.

This clonotype was seen repeatedly, ten times or more. This chain links TRBV6-1 with TRBJ2-7; possibly TRBD1 for D (6 bases). Trimming cost V 5 bases and J 1 base, with 21 bases left between them. Looked up from germline, CDR1 is MNHNS and CDR2 is SASEGT. This CDR3 spans 17 amino acids. The CDR3 spells CASSKPATGRYSYEQYF. In DNA form, the CDR3 reads TGTGCCAGCAGTAAACCAGCAACAGGGCGTTATTCCTACGAGCAGTACTTC.

A word on this clonotype: Just one base apart from a much larger clone, this may be a read error. The chain is built from TRBV7-2 and TRBJ2-1, with D possibly TRBD1 on 6 matching bases. CDR1 and CDR2 (germline): SGHTA, FQGNSA. CDR3 length equals 17 residues. V was shortened by 5 bases and J by 7 bases, with 24 bases between the two germline ends. The DNA of the CDR3 is TGTGCCAGCAGCGCACACCCGGCTTGGCAGGGGCCTAATGAGCAGTTCTTC. Encoded protein: CASSAHPAWQGPNEQFF.

CDR3 loop: CASSIGVTNTGELFF. The CDR3 nucleotides read TGTGCCAGTAGTATTGGAGTGACCAACACCGGGGAGCTGTTTTTT. The rearrangement uses TRBV19 and TRBJ2-2; D unresolved. CDR3 length: 15 amino acids. Looked up from germline, CDR1 is LNHDA and CDR2 is SQIVND (reference sequence). V gave up 3 bases and J gave up 2 bases, with 10 bases separating them.

The chain has TRBV14 and TRBJ1-1; no firm D call. Trimming cost V 1 base and J 11 bases, with 23 bases left between them. CDR1 SGHDN and CDR2 FVKESK come from the germline V gene. The CDR3 is 16 amino acids. CDR3 nucleotides: TGTGCCAGCAGCCAAGCCGACCGAAGACCCCTACTAATGGCTTTCTTT. Translated: CASSQADRRPLLMAFF.

V and J are TRBV25-1 and TRBJ2-1; TRBD2 matches at 11 bases. V dropped 3 bases and J dropped 6; count of bases not matched to a gene: 1. This CDR3 is built from 14 residues. Germline V lookup: CDR1 MGHDK, CDR2 SYGVNS. In DNA, the CDR3 is TGTGCCAGCAGTGATACTAGCGGGAGCAATGAGCAGTTCTTC. Protein product: CASSDTSGSNEQFF. Filled out from reference TRBV25-1 and TRBJ2-1, the complete variable domain reads EADIYQTPRYLVIGTGKKITLECSQTMGHDKMYWYQQDPGMELHLIHYSYGVNSTEKGDLSSESTVSRIRTEHFPLTLESARPSHTSQYLCASSDTSGSNEQFFGPGTRLTVL.

The chain is built from TRBV30 and TRBJ2-3; perhaps D is TRBD1 or TRBD2 (5 bases each). V gave up 0 bases and J gave up 1 base, with 14 bases separating them. Germline V gene lookup returns CDR1 GTSNPN and CDR2 SVGIG (reference sequence). There are 16 residues in the CDR3. CDR3 in amino acids: CAWSVRGARRTDTQYF. CDR3 nucleotide sequence: TGTGCCTGGAGTGTACGAGGGGCTCGGCGCACAGATACGCAGTATTTT.

This clonotype was counted ten times or more. The chain has TRBV14 and TRBJ1-6; D not certain. This CDR3 has 13 amino acids. Trimming took off 2 bases at V and 9 bases at J, with 8 bases between the two ends. The germline V gene has CDR1 SGHDN and CDR2 FVKESK. CDR3 DNA sequence: TGTGCCAGCAGCCAATTCATGAGTTCACCCCTCCACTTT. Its translation: CASSQFMSSPLHF.

At least ten counts were recorded for this clonotype. The chain couples TRBV6-5 to TRBJ2-3; D assignment may be TRBD1 or TRBD2 (6 bases each). The V end lost 8 bases, the J end lost 2 bases, and 14 bases lay between the germline ends. This CDR3 is 14 amino acids long. Germline CDR1 reads MNHEY; CDR2 reads SVGAGI. In DNA, the CDR3 is TGTGCCAGCCGGGGGACACTATCCACAGATACGCAGTATTTT. Amino acids: CASRGTLSTDTQYF.